This T cell receptor (beta chain) was captured in a study of CD8 T cells in ankylosing spondylitis. Ten or more counts support this clonotype. Its antigen is not known. TCRdb recomputed calls from the 5' RACE reads with MiXCR, one row per CDR3 protein. The data contain 450,000 to 550,000 distinct CDR3 sequences, approximately 5% of them singletons. CDR1 is MNHEY and CDR2 is SVGAGI in the germline V gene. The CDR3 is made up of 15 amino acids. Deletions cut 0 bases from V and 5 bases from J, with 13 bases between. General study points: A TCR beta motif made of eight highly homologous variants seemed typical of ankylosing spondylitis blood.

The chain is built from TRBV6-5 and TRBJ2-5, with a possible D match to TRBD1 (6 bases). The specimen was blood, either unsorted or a sorted T cell fraction (not recorded which). This TCR was recovered from a male donor with ankylosing spondylitis. DNA for the CDR3: TGTGCCAGCAGTTACTCTAGGACCACAGGGGAGACCCAGTACTTC. Translating it yields CASSYSRTTGETQYF.